One T cell receptor beta chain is described in this entry. Its antigen is not known. The V and J ends lost 6 bases and 4 bases respectively, with 10 bases between them. This CDR3 comprises 14 residues. Germline CDR1 and CDR2: MNHNY and SVGAGI (reference sequence). These data come from a study of CD8+ T cells in alopecia areata. The treatment here: oral pan-JAK inhibitor, 5-10 mg twice daily. Punch biopsies of lesional scalp, plus peripheral blood, were taken from alopecia areata patients. It was from PBMCs that CD4+ and CD8+ T cells were sorted. cDNA reverse transcribed from extracted RNA served as the sequencing template. Only in-frame clones appear in the TCRdb table, and some are missing; sequencing was by immunoSEQ multiplex PCR. The profile shows some 220,000 clones, more than 45% of them singletons. Study-wide points: Among the top 100, expanded CD8+ clones, as well as scalp clonality, were significantly decreased by tofacitinib.

Sample: CD4+ T cells sorted from blood, taken at week 4, from a patient treated with tofacitinib. This receptor was identified in a human donor with alopecia areata. V gene TRBV6-6 combines with J gene TRBJ1-6; possibly TRBD1 for D (5 bases). The CDR3 sequence is CASSSGPYNSPLHF. The CDR3 DNA follows: TGTGCCAGCAGCTCGGGACCGTATAATTCACCCCTCCACTTT.